The clone carrying this T cell receptor beta chain was detected a few times. The second PCR ran roughly 6 to 12 cycles with a sample-barcoded 5' primer and J-beta primers. One entry per CDR3 protein results from TCRdb running MiXCR on the 5' RACE reads. The sample includes about 1.4 million distinct CDR3 sequences, approximately 60% seen only once; the top ten take 6.5% to 8.5%. CDR1 and CDR2 (germline): DFQATT, SNEGSKA (reference sequence). The CDR3 is 13 amino acids. Trimming removed 6 bases from V and 4 bases from J; junction bases left unmatched: 9. The data stem from a study of blood T cells in healthy people across ages.

The sequence derives from a man younger than 35 in good health. Sequenced sample: blood. The gene calls are TRBV20-1 and TRBJ2-7, with 7 positions matching TRBD1. For the CDR3, the DNA is TGCAGTGCGTCACGGACAGGACCTTACGAGCAGTACTTC. This codes for CSASRTGPYEQYF.